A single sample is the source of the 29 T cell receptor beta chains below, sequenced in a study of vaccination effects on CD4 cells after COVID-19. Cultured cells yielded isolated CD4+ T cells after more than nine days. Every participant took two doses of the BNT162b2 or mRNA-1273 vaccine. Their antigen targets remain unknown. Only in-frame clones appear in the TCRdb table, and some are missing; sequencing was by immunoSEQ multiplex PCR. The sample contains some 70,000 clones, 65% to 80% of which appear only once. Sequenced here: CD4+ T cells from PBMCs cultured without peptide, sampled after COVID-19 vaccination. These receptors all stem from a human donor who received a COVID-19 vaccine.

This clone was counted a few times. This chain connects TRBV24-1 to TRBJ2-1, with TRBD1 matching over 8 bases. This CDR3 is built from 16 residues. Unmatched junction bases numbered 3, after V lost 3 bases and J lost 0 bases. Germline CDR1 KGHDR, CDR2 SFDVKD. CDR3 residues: CATSDPGGSSYNEQFF. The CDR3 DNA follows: TGTGCCACCAGTGATCCAGGGGGCTCCTCCTACAATGAGCAGTTCTTC.

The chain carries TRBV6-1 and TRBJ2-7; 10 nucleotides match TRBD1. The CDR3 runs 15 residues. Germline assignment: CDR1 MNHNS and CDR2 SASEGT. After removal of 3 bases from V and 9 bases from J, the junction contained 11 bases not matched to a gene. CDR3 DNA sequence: TGTGCCAGCAGTGAGGAAGCCGGGACAGGGGTACGGCAGTACGTC. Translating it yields CASSEEAGTGVRQYV.

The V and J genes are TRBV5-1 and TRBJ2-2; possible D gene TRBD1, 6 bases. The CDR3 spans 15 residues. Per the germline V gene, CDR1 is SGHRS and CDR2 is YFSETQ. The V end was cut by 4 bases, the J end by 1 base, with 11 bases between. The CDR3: CASSRQVGNTGELFF. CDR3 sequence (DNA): TGCGCCAGCAGCCGACAGGTCGGGAACACCGGGGAGCTGTTTTTT.

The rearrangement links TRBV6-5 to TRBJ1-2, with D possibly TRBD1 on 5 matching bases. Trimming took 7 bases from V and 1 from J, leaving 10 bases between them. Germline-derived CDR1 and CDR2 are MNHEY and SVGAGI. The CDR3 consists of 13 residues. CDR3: CASTKGINYGYTF. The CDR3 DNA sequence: TGTGCCAGCACTAAGGGGATTAACTATGGCTACACCTTC.

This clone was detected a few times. CDR3 in amino acids: CASSPSSSYEQYV. For the CDR3, the DNA is TGTGCCAGCAGCCCTAGCAGCTCCTACGAGCAGTACGTC. The V gene is TRBV14, the J gene TRBJ2-7, with a weak D call TRBD2 (5 bases). V was clipped by 4 bases and J by 0 bases, with 7 bases between them. The CDR3 is 13 residues long. CDR1 is SGHDN and CDR2 is FVKESK in the germline V gene.

In DNA, the CDR3 is TGTGCCACCAGCGCCCCGGGGGCGCTTAGGTGGACCCAGTACTTC. Translating it yields CATSAPGALRWTQYF. This rearrangement joins TRBV24-1 to TRBJ2-5; either TRBD1 or TRBD2 may supply D (6 bases each). The ends were cut back, 7 bases at V and 7 bases at J, with 21 bases in the middle. The CDR3 runs 15 residues. Germline V gene lookup returns CDR1 KGHDR and CDR2 SFDVKD.

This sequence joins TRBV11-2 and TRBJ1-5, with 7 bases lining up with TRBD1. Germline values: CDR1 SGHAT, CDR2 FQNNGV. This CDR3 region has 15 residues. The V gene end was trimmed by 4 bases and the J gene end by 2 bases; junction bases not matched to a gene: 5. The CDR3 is CASSSTGKGNQPQHF. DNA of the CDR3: TGTGCCAGCAGCTCGACAGGGAAGGGCAATCAGCCCCAGCATTTT.

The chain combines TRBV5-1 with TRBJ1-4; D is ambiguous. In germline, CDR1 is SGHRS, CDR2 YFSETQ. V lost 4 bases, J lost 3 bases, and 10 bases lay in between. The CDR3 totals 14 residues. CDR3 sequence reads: CASSLRHANEKLFF. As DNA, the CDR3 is TGCGCCAGCAGCCTCCGTCACGCTAATGAAAAACTGTTTTTT.

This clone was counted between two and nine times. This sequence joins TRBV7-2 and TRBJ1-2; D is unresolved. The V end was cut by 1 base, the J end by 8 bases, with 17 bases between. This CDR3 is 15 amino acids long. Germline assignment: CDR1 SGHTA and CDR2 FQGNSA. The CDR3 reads CASSLGGPTSTGYTF. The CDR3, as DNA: TGTGCCAGCAGCTTAGGAGGACCGACCTCAACAGGCTACACCTTC.

CDR3 nucleotide sequence: TGTGCCAGCAGTTTATCCTGGACCACTGGCTATGGCTACACCTTC. It is translated as CASSLSWTTGYGYTF. The chain carries TRBV27 and TRBJ1-2; D is ambiguous. The length of the CDR3 is 15 residues. Trimming cost V 0 bases and J 4 bases, with 12 bases left between them. Looked up from germline, CDR1 is MNHEY and CDR2 is SMNVEV (reference sequence).

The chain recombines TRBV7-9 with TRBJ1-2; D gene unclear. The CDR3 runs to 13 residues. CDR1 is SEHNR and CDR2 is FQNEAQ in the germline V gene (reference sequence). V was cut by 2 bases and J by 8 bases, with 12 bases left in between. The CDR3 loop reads CASSLSSTDGYTF. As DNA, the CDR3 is TGTGCCAGCAGCTTAAGTTCCACAGACGGCTACACCTTC.

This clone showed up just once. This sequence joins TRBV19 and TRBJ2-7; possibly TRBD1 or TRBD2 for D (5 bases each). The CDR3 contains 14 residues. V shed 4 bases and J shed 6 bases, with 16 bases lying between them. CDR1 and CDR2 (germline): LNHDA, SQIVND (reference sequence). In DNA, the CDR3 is TGTGCCAGTAGTACCCGGGACCTAAAGTCCGAGCAGTACGTC. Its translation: CASSTRDLKSEQYV.

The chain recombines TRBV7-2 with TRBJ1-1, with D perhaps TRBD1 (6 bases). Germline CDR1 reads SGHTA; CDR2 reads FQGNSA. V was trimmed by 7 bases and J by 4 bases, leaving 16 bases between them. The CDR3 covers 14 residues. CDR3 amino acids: CASNPTGLGTEAFF. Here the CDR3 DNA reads TGTGCCAGCAACCCAACAGGGTTGGGCACTGAAGCTTTCTTT. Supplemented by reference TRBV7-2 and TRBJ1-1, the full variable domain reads GAGVSQSPSNKVTEKGKDVELRCDPISGHTALYWYRQSLGQGLEFLIYFQGNSAPDKSGLPSDRFSAERTGGSVSTLTIQRTQQEDSAVYLCASNPTGLGTEAFFGQGTRLTVV.

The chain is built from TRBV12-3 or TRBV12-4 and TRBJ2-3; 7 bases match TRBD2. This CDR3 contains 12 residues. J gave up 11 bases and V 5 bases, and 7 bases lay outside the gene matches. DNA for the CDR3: TGTGCCAGCAGTCCCCGGACGGGAGGGCAGTATTTT. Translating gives CASSPRTGGQYF.

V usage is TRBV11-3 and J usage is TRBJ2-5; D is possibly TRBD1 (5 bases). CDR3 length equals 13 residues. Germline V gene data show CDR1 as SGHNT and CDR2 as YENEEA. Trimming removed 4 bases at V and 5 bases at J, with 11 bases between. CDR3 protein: CASSSRDGETQYF. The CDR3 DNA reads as TGTGCCAGCAGCTCCAGGGATGGGGAGACCCAGTACTTC.

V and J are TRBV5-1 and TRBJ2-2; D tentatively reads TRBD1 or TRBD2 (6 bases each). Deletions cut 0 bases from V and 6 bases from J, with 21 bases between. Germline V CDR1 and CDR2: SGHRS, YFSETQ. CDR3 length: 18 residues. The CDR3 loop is CASSLEVSRRGAAGELFF. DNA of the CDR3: TGCGCCAGCAGCTTGGAAGTCTCCAGGAGGGGGGCGGCCGGGGAGCTGTTTTTT.

For the CDR3, the DNA is TGTGCCAGTAGTATGAGACCGCTTCAGGGAATTCCAAAAGAGACCCAGTACTTC. It translates to CASSMRPLQGIPKETQYF. The chain uses TRBV19 and TRBJ2-5, with TRBD1 as a possible D gene (5 bases). The CDR3 length is 18 residues. V lost 3 bases, J lost 3 bases, and 23 bases lay in between. The V gene's germline CDR1 is LNHDA and CDR2 SQIVND (reference sequence).

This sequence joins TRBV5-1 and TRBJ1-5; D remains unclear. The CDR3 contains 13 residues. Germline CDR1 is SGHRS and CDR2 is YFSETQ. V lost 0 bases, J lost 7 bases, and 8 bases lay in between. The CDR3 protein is CASSLEGSQPQHF. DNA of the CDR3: TGCGCCAGCAGCTTGGAAGGTTCCCAGCCCCAGCATTTT.

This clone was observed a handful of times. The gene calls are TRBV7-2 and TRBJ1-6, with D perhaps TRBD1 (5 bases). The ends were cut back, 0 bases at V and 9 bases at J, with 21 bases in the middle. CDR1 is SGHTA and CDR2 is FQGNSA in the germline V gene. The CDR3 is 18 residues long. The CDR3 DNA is TGTGCCAGCAGCTTAGCGTCCCCGGCCAGGGATGGCCGTTCACCCCTCCACTTT. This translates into CASSLASPARDGRSPLHF.

DNA of the CDR3: TGTGCCAGCAGCCAAGAGGTAGCGATGGAAGCTTTCTTT. Translation: CASSQEVAMEAFF. The rearrangement links TRBV3-1 (or the pseudogene TRBV3-2) to TRBJ1-1; D gene unclear. The V gene's germline CDR1 is LGHDT and CDR2 YNNKEL (reference sequence). The length of the CDR3 is 13 residues. The germline V and J ends were trimmed by 0 bases and 8 bases, with 10 bases remaining between them.

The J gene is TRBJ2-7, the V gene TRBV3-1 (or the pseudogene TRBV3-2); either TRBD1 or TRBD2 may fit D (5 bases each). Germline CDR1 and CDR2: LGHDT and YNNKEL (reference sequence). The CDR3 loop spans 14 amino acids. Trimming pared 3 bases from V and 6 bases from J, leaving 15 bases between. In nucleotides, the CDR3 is TGTGCCAGCAGCCATGGGACCGTCCTTAGCGAGCAGTACGTC. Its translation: CASSHGTVLSEQYV.

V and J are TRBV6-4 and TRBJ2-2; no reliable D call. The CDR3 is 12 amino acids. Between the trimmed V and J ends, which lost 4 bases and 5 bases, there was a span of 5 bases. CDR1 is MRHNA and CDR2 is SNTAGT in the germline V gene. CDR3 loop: CASSAQTGELFF. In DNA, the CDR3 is TGTGCCAGCAGTGCCCAGACCGGGGAGCTGTTTTTT.

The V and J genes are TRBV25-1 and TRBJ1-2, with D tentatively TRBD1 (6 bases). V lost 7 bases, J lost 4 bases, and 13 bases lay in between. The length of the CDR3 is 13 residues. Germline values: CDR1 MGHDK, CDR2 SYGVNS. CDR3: CASTPGATYGYTF. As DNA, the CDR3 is TGTGCCAGCACGCCAGGGGCGACCTATGGCTACACCTTC.

The CDR3 DNA reads as TGTGCCAGCAGTTTATCAGGGACGGAGTGGACCCAGTACTTC. The encoded protein is CASSLSGTEWTQYF. The rearrangement links TRBV27 to TRBJ2-5; D might be TRBD1 or TRBD2, each matching 5 bases. Trimming pared 0 bases from V and 7 bases from J, leaving 12 bases between. CDR1 MNHEY and CDR2 SMNVEV come from the germline V gene (reference sequence). The CDR3 runs 14 residues.

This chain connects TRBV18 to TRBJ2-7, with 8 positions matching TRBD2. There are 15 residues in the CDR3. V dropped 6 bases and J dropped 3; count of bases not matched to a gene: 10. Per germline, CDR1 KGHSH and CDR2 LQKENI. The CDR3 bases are TGTGCCAGCTCGTCCACGATCGGGGGGGACTACGAGCAGTACGTC. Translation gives CASSSTIGGDYEQYV.

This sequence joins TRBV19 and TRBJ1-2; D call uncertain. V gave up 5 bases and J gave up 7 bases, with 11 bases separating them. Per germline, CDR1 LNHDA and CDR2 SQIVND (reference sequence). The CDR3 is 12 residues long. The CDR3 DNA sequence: TGTGCCAGTAGTTCGGACCGTCGTGGCTACACCTTC. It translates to CASSSDRRGYTF.

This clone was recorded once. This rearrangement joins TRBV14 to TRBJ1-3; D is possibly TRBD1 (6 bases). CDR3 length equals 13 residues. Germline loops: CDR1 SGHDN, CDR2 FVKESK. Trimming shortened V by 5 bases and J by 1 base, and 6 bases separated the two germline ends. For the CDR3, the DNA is TGTGCCAGCAGCGGACAGTCTGGAAACACCATATATTTT. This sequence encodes CASSGQSGNTIYF. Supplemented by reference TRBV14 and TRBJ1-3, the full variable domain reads EAGVTQFPSHSVIEKGQTVTLRCDPISGHDNLYWYRRVMGKEIKFLLHFVKESKQDESGMPNNRFLAERTGGTYSTLKVQPAELEDSGVYFCASSGQSGNTIYFGEGSWLTVV.

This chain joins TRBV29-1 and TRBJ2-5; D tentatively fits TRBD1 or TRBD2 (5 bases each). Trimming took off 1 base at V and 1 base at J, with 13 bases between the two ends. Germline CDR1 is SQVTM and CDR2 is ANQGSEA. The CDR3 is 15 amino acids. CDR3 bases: TGCAGCGTTGAAGCAGGTCGGGGCACCCAAGAGACCCAGTACTTC. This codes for CSVEAGRGTQETQYF.

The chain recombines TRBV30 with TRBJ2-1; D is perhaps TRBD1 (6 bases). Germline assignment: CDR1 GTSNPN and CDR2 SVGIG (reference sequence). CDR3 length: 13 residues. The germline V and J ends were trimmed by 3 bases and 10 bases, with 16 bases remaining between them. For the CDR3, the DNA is TGTGCCTGGAGCGCAGGGCCTGACAGGGAGCAGTTCTTC. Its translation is CAWSAGPDREQFF.